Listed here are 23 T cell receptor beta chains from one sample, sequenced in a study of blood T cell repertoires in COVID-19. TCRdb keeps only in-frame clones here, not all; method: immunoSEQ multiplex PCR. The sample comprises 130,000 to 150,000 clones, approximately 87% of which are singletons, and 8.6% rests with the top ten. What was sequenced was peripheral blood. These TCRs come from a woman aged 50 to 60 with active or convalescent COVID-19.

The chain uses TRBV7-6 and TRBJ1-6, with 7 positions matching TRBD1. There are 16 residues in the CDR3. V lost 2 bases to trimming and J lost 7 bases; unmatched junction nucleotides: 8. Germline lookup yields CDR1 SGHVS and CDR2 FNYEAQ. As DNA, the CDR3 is TGTGCCAGCAGCTTAAATCCAGGGACAGAAAATTCACCCCTCCACTTT. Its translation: CASSLNPGTENSPLHF.

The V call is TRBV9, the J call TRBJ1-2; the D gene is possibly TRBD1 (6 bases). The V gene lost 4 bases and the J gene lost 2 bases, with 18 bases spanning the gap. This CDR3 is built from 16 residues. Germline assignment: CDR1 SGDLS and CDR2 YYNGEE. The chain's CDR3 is CASSLAGTLENYGYTF. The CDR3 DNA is TGTGCCAGCAGCTTAGCCGGGACACTCGAGAACTATGGCTACACCTTC. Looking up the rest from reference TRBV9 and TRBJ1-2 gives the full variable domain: DSGVTQTPKHLITATGQRVTLRCSPRSGDLSVYWYQQSLDQGLQFLIQYYNGEERAKGNILERFSAQQFPDLHSELNLSSLELGDSALYFCASSLAGTLENYGYTFGSGTRLTVV.

Written as DNA, the CDR3 is TGCGCCAGCAGCCAAAACTCAGGGGGGAGTAACACTGAAGCTTTCTTT. It is translated as CASSQNSGGSNTEAFF. J is TRBJ1-1 and V is TRBV4-3, with 7 nucleotides matching TRBD1. V lost 2 bases to trimming and J lost 2 bases; unmatched junction nucleotides: 8. Germline lookup yields CDR1 LGHNA and CDR2 YSLEER. The CDR3 length is 16 residues.

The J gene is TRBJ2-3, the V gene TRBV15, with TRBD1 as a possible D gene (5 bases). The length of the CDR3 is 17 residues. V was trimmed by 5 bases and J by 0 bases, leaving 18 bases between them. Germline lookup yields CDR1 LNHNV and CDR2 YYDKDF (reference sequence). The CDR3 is CATSAGDRPWSTDTQYF. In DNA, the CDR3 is TGTGCCACCAGCGCCGGCGACAGACCCTGGAGCACAGATACGCAGTATTTT. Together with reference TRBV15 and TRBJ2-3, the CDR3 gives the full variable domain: DAMVIQNPRYQVTQFGKPVTLSCSQTLNHNVMYWYQQKSSQAPKLLFHYYDKDFNNEADTPDNFQSRRPNTSFCFLDIRSPGLGDTAMYLCATSAGDRPWSTDTQYFGPGTRLTVL.

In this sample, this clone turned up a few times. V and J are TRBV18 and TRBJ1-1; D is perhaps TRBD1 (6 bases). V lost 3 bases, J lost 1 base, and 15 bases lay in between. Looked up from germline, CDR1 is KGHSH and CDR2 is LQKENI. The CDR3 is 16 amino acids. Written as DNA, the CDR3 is TGTGCCAGCTCACCGCAACAGGGCAGGGGGAACACTGAAGCTTTCTTT. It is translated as CASSPQQGRGNTEAFF.

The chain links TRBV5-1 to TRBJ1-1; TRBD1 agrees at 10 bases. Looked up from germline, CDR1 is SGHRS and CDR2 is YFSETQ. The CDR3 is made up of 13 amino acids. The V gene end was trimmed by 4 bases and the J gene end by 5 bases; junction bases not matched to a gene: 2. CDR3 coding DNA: TGCGCCAGCAGCGAGGACAGGGGGACTGAAGCTTTCTTT. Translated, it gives CASSEDRGTEAFF.

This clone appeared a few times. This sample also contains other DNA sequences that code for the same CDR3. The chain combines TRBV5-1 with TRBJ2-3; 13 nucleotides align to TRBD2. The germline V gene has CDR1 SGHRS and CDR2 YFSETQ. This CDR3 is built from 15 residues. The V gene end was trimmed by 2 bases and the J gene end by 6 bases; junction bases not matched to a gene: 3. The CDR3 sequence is CASSLGLAGVDTQYF. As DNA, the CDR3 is TGCGCCAGCAGCTTAGGACTAGCGGGAGTTGATACGCAGTATTTT.

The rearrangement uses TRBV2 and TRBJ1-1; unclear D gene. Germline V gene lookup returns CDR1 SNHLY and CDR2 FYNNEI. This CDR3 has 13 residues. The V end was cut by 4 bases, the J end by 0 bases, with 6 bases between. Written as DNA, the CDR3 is TGTGCCAGCAGTGGACGGGTGAACACTGAAGCTTTCTTT. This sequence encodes CASSGRVNTEAFF.

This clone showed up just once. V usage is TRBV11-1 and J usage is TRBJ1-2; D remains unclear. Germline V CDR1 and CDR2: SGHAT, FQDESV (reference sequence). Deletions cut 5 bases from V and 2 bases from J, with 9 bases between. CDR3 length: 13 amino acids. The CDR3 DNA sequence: TGTGCCAGCAGCATGAGGATAAACTATGGCTACACCTTC. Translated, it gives CASSMRINYGYTF.

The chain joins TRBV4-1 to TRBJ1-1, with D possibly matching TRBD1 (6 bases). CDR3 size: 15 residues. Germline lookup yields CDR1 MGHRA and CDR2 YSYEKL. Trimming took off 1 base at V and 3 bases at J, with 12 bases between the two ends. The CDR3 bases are TGCGCCAGCAGCCAAGGGGGGGGGCTTGACACTGAAGCTTTCTTT. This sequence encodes CASSQGGGLDTEAFF.

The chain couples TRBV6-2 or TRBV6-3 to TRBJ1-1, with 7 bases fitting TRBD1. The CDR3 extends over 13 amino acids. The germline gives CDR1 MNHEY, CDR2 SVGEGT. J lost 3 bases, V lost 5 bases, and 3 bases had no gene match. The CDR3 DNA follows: TGTGCCAGCAGTGACAGGGTGGACACTGAAGCTTTCTTT. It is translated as CASSDRVDTEAFF.

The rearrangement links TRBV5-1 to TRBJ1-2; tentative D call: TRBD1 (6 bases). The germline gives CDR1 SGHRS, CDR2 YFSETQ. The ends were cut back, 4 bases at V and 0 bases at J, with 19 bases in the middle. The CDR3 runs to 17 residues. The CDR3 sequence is CASSLTPKGVPNYGYTF. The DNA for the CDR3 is TGCGCCAGCAGCCTAACACCGAAGGGGGTTCCTAACTATGGCTACACCTTC.

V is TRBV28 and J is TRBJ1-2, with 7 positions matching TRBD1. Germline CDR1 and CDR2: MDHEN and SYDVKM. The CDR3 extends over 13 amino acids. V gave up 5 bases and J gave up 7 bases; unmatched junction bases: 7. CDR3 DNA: TGTGCCAGCAGTCGACAGGGACGGGGTGGCTACACCTTC. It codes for CASSRQGRGGYTF.

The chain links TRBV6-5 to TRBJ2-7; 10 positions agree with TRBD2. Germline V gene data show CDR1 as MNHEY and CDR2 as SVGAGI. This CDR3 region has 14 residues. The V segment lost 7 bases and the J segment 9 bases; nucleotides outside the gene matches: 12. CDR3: CASNPSGRGGVQYF. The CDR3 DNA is TGTGCCAGCAATCCAAGCGGGAGGGGAGGTGTGCAGTACTTC.

The CDR3 DNA sequence: TGTGCCAGTAGTATAGCGGGGACTGGGGTGCCGGGCTACGAGCAGTACTTC. Encoded protein: CASSIAGTGVPGYEQYF. The chain employs TRBV19 and TRBJ2-7; possible D gene TRBD2, 6 bases. From germline, CDR1 is LNHDA and CDR2 SQIVND (reference sequence). With 1 base removed from V and 3 bases from J, the gap between germline ends came to 19 bases. The CDR3 spans 17 residues.

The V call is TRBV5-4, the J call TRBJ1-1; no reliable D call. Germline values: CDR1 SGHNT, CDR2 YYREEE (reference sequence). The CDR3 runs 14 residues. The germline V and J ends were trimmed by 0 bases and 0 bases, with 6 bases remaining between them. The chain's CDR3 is CASSLGQVNTEAFF. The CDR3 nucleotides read TGTGCCAGCAGCTTGGGCCAGGTGAACACTGAAGCTTTCTTT.

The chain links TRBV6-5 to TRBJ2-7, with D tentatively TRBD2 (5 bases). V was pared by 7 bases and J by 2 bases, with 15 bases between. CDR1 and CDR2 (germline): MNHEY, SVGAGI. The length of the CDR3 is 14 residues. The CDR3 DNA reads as TGTGCCAGCAAAGAAATGGGAGAAACCTACGAGCAGTACTTC. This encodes CASKEMGETYEQYF.

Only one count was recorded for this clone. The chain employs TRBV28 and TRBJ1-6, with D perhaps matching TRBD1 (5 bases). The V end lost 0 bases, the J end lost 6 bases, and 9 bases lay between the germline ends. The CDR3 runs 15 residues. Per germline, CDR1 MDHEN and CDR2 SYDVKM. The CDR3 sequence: CASSLWGLGNSPLHF. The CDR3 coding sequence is TGTGCCAGCAGTTTATGGGGGCTAGGTAATTCACCCCTCCACTTT.

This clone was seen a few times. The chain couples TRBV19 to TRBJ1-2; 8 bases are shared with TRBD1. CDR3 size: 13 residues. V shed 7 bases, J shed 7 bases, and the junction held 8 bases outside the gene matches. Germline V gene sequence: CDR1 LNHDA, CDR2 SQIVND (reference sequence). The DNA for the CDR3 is TGTGCCAGTAATACAGGGGGAATGAGTGGCTACACCTTC. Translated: CASNTGGMSGYTF.

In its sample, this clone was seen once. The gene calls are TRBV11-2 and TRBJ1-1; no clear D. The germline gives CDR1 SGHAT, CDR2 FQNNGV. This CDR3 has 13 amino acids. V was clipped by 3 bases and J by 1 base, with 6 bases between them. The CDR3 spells CASSFTENTEAFF. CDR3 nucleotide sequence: TGTGCCAGCAGCTTTACAGAGAACACTGAAGCTTTCTTT.

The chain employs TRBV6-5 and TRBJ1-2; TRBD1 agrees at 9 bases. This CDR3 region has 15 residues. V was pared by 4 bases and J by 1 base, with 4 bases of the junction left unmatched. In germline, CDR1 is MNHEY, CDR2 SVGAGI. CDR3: CASSLATGGNYGYTF. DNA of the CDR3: TGTGCCAGCAGTTTGGCGACAGGGGGTAACTATGGCTACACCTTC.

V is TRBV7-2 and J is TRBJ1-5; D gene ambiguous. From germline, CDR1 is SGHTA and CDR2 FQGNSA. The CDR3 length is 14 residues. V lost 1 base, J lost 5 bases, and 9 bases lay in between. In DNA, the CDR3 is TGTGCCAGCAGCTTAGTGCCCGGGGATCAGCCCCAGCATTTT. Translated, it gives CASSLVPGDQPQHF.

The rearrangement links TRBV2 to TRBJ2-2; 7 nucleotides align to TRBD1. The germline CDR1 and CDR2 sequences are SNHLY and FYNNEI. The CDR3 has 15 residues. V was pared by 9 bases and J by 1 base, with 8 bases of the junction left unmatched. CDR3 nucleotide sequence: TGTGCCAGTTCCAGACAGGGTGGGAACACCGGGGAGCTGTTTTTT. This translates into CASSRQGGNTGELFF.